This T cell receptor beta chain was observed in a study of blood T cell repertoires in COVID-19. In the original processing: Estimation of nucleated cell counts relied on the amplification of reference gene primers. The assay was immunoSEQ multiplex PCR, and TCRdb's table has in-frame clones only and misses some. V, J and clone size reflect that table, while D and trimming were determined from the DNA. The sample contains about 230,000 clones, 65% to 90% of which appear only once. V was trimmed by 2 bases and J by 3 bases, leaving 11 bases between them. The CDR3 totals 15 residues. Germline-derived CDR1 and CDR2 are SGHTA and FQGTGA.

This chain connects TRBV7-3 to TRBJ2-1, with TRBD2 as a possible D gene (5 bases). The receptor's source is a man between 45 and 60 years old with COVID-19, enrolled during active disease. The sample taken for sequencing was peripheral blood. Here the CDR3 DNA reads TGTGCCAGCAGCTTATCAGCGGAAGTCTACAATGAGCAGTTCTTC. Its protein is CASSLSAEVYNEQFF.